This TCR beta chain was found in a study of cytomegalovirus exposure and HLA in healthy donors. Broader study findings: Further analysis, carried out later, found HLA-associated TCR beta chains more clonally expanded than equally common other chains. About 87% or about 30% of the time was how often most TCR beta V segments were productive, according to an earlier analysis. With later analysis, a missense DCLRE1C variant became linked to TCR beta V- and J-gene trimming.

Concerning this clone: Its antigen is still unknown.

Researchers ran the PCR with 60 Vbeta and 13 Jbeta primers. The assay was immunoSEQ multiplex PCR, and TCRdb's table has in-frame clones only and misses some. This sample has approximately 110,000 clones; over 65% occur once, and the top ten carry around 8.2%. Germline values: CDR1 MNHEY, CDR2 SMNVEV (reference sequence). The CDR3 is 16 residues long. V gave up 11 bases and J gave up 7 bases; unmatched junction bases: 18. The sequenced sample was PBMCs. The sequence was obtained from a man in his forties or fifties in good health and CMV-seropositive. The gene calls are TRBV27 and TRBJ2-1; 9 bases align to TRBD2. CDR3 nucleotide sequence: TGTGCCTCCCTGGATCTAGCGGGGCCCTACGGGAATGAGCAGTTCTTC. The encoded protein is CASLDLAGPYGNEQFF.